This entry features one TCR beta chain sequence. Its antigen is not known. These data are taken from a study of memory CD8 T cells in hepatitis C reinfection. Data came from immunoSEQ multiplex PCR; TCRdb stores just in-frame clones and leaves some out. This sample has 46,000 or so clones, with approximately 89% found just once. The germline gives CDR1 SGHAT, CDR2 FQNNGV. The V end lost 4 bases, the J end lost 3 bases, and 17 bases lay between the germline ends. The CDR3 loop spans 16 amino acids. Findings of the study overall: Only a handful of donors prevented definitive conclusions about public clonotypes.

The time point is: late/post reinfection, 12 to 24 weeks after detection. No in vitro expansion preceded TCR sequencing of the sorted cells. The clonotype originates from a young man with hepatitis C virus infection. The sequenced material came from naive CD8+ T cells sorted from blood. The rearrangement links TRBV11-2 to TRBJ2-3; possibly TRBD2 for D (5 bases). The CDR3 spells CASSSTRGLRTDTQYF. In DNA form, the CDR3 reads TGTGCCAGCAGCTCGACCCGAGGGTTGAGAACAGATACGCAGTATTTT. The whole variable domain, filled in from reference TRBV11-2 and TRBJ2-3, reads EAGVAQSPRYKIIEKRQSVAFWCNPISGHATLYWYQQILGQGPKLLIQFQNNGVVDDSQLPKDRFSAERLKGVDSTLKIQPAKLEDSAVYLCASSSTRGLRTDTQYFGPGTRLTVL.